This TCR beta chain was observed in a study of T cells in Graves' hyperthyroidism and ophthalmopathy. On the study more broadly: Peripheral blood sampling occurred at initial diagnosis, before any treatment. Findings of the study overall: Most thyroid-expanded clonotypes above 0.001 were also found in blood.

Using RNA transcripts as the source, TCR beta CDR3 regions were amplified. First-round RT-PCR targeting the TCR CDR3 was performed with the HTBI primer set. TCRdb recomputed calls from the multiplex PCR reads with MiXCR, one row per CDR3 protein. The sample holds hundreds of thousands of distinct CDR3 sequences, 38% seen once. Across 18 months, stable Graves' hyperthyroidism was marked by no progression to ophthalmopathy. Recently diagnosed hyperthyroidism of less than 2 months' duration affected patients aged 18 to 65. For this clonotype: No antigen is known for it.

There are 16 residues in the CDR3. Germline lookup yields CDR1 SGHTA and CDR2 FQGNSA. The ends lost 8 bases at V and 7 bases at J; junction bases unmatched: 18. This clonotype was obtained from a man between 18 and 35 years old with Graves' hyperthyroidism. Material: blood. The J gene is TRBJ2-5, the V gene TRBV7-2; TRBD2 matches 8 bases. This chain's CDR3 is CASSKEEREFFGTQYF. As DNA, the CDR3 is TGTGCCAGCTCCAAAGAGGAGCGGGAGTTCTTTGGGACCCAGTACTTC.